Presented here are 20 T cell receptor beta chains from one specimen sequenced in a study of T cell repertoires in cytomegalovirus infection. Using its own MiXCR run on the reads, TCRdb lists one record per CDR3 protein. The top ten clones hold over 8% of a sample with around 100,000 distinct CDR3 sequences, about 15% of them seen once. Sample: PBMCs. The receptors come from a human donor in good health (CMV status not recorded). Some clones in this sample may be carry-over from other donors' samples.

The rearrangement joins TRBV28 to TRBJ1-2, with TRBD1 as a possible D gene (5 bases). The germline V gene encodes CDR1 MDHEN and CDR2 SYDVKM. Trimming left V 3 bases short and J 6 bases short, with 14 bases between. CDR3 length: 14 amino acids. CDR3 sequence (DNA): TGTGCCAGCAGTTTTAGGGGCTACGGGGATGGCTACACCTTC. It codes for CASSFRGYGDGYTF.

The chain uses TRBV10-3 and TRBJ1-2; D perhaps matches TRBD1 (6 bases). This CDR3 spans 15 amino acids. Germline V gene data show CDR1 as ENHRY and CDR2 as SYGVKD. V lost 6 bases and J lost 2, with 16 bases in between. The CDR3 DNA is TGTGCCATCAGCCGGACGGGGGGCTCGAACTATGGCTACACCTTC. As protein: CAISRTGGSNYGYTF.

Of note for this clonotype: The CDR3 carries no conserved terminal phenylalanine or tryptophan, so it likely arises from a read error. The V gene is TRBV4-1, the J gene TRBJ2-5; D is tentatively TRBD1 or TRBD2 (6 bases each). The germline V gene has CDR1 MGHRA and CDR2 YSYEKL. This CDR3 has 15 amino acids. V lost 4 bases and J 0 bases, leaving 12 bases between the germline ends. CDR3 region: CASSRRRDNQETQYC. The CDR3 nucleotides are TGCGCCAGCAGCCGGCGGCGGGACAACCAAGAGACCCAGTACTGC.

This clonotype appeared many times. V is TRBV28 and J is TRBJ1-3, with 9 bases matching TRBD1. The V and J ends lost 5 bases and 8 bases, in that order; junction bases with no gene match: 13. Germline V CDR1 and CDR2: MDHEN, SYDVKM. The CDR3 extends over 16 amino acids. DNA for the CDR3: TGTGCCAGCAGTGTAGGGACAGGGAGTAAATTTGACACCATATATTTT. Amino acids: CASSVGTGSKFDTIYF. The variable domain in full, completed from reference TRBV28 and TRBJ1-3, reads DVKVTQSSRYLVKRTGEKVFLECVQDMDHENMFWYRQDPGLGLRLIYFSYDVKMKEKGDIPEGYSVSREKKERFSLILESASTNQTSMYLCASSVGTGSKFDTIYFGEGSWLTVV.

The rearrangement links TRBV29-1 to TRBJ1-1; D gene ambiguous. The V end lost 5 bases, the J end lost 6 bases, and 25 bases lay between the germline ends. Looked up from germline, CDR1 is SQVTM and CDR2 is ANQGSEA. CDR3 length: 16 amino acids. The CDR3 DNA follows: TGCAGCGTTCGCTATTTTGGGGTCACACTAGAATCTGAAGCTTTCTTT. Amino acids: CSVRYFGVTLESEAFF. Using reference TRBV29-1 and TRBJ1-1 for the parts outside the CDR3, the full variable domain is SAVISQKPSRDICQRGTSLTIQCQVDSQVTMMFWYRQQPGQSLTLIATANQGSEATYESGFVIDKFPISRPNLTFSTLTVSNMSPEDSSIYLCSVRYFGVTLESEAFFGQGTRLTVV.

The chain carries TRBV20-1 and TRBJ2-7; 9 bases align to TRBD2. The CDR3 totals 14 residues. Germline V gives CDR1 DFQATT, CDR2 SNEGSKA (reference sequence). V shed 6 bases, J shed 3 bases, and the junction held 9 bases outside the gene matches. CDR3 residues: CSARGLAGRYEQYF. In nucleotides, the CDR3 is TGCAGTGCCCGGGGGCTAGCGGGGCGCTACGAGCAGTACTTC.

This clonotype has ten or more counts. The chain uses TRBV7-9 and TRBJ1-1, with 7 bases aligning to TRBD1. Germline CDR1 is SEHNR and CDR2 is FQNEAQ (reference sequence). The CDR3 spans 13 residues. With 3 bases clipped from V and 6 bases from J, the junction kept 4 bases outside the gene matches. The CDR3 reads CASSFQGEPEAFF. Here the CDR3 DNA reads TGTGCCAGCAGCTTTCAGGGGGAGCCTGAAGCTTTCTTT.

CDR3 loop: CAISERGEMNTEAFF. CDR3 bases: TGTGCCATCAGTGAGAGGGGGGAAATGAACACTGAAGCTTTCTTT. The chain is built from TRBV10-3 and TRBJ1-1, with a tentative D call TRBD1 (6 bases). The CDR3 is 15 amino acids. CDR1 ENHRY and CDR2 SYGVKD come from the germline V gene. The ends were cut back, 2 bases at V and 0 bases at J, with 10 bases in the middle.

Ten or more counts support this clonotype. This chain uses TRBV27 with TRBJ2-1; D unresolved. From germline, CDR1 is MNHEY and CDR2 SMNVEV (reference sequence). CDR3 length: 13 residues. The ends were cut back, 0 bases at V and 5 bases at J, with 5 bases in the middle. For the CDR3, the DNA is TGTGCCAGCAGTTTATCCCGGGACAATGAGCAGTTCTTC. Protein product: CASSLSRDNEQFF.

The chain carries TRBV20-1 and TRBJ1-6; D may be TRBD1 (6 bases). CDR1 DFQATT and CDR2 SNEGSKA come from the germline V gene (reference sequence). The CDR3 is made up of 13 amino acids. Here the CDR3 DNA reads TGCAGCGTTAGAACAGGGCAGGGATCACCCCTCCACTTT. Translation: CSVRTGQGSPLHF.

The chain joins TRBV11-2 to TRBJ2-3; D remains ambiguous. CDR1 is SGHAT and CDR2 is FQNNGV in the germline V gene. This CDR3 is built from 11 residues. Trimming stripped 7 bases from V and 6 bases from J, with 8 bases between. The CDR3, as DNA: TGTGCCAGCACCCTCGCCGATACGCAGTATTTT. Its protein product is CASTLADTQYF.

Comments on this clonotype: A read error may be the cause here, since a much bigger clone is one base away. The rearrangement joins TRBV7-3 to TRBJ1-2, with D possibly TRBD1 on 5 matching bases. Germline loops: CDR1 SGHTA, CDR2 FQGTGA. Trimming took off 10 bases at V and 4 bases at J, with 19 bases between the two ends. The CDR3 extends over 14 amino acids. The CDR3 loop is CATTGGDRGYGYTF. For the CDR3, the DNA is TGTGCCACTACGGGGGGGGACCGGGGCTATGGCTACACCTTC.

This clonotype was picked up many times. This chain links TRBV20-1 with TRBJ2-7; 10 positions match TRBD2. The CDR3 contains 17 residues. Germline CDR1 DFQATT, CDR2 SNEGSKA (reference sequence). The ends lost 0 bases at V and 2 bases at J; junction bases unmatched: 10. CDR3 sequence reads: CSARDRRSGGSTYEQYF. CDR3 DNA: TGCAGTGCTAGAGATAGACGTAGCGGGGGGTCGACCTACGAGCAGTACTTC.

The chain couples TRBV5-4 to TRBJ2-7; either TRBD1 or TRBD2 may supply D (5 bases each). Trimming took off 1 base at V and 11 bases at J, with 19 bases between the two ends. This CDR3 region has 14 residues. CDR1 and CDR2 from the germline V gene are SGHNT and YYREEE (reference sequence). DNA of the CDR3: TGTGCCAGCAGCTTGTTCAGGGCGGGTAAGGAGGAGTACTTC. Translated, it gives CASSLFRAGKEEYF. Together with reference TRBV5-4 and TRBJ2-7, the CDR3 gives the full variable domain: ETGVTQSPTHLIKTRGQQVTLRCSSQSGHNTVSWYQQALGQGPQFIFQYYREEENGRGNFPPRFSGLQFPNYSSELNVNALELDDSALYLCASSLFRAGKEEYFGPGTRLTVT.

This clonotype was detected a few times. The V and J genes are TRBV7-8 and TRBJ2-1, with 10 bases fitting TRBD2. The CDR3 sequence is 16 residues long. Per the germline V gene, CDR1 is SGHVS and CDR2 is FQNEAQ. Trimming at V came to 1 base and at J to 7 bases, leaving 7 bases not matched to a gene. In DNA, the CDR3 is TGTGCCAGCAGCTTAGTGGTAGCGGGGGGTGAAAATGAGCAGTTCTTC. Encoded protein: CASSLVVAGGENEQFF.

The sample holds a few counts of this clonotype. The V gene is TRBV28, the J gene TRBJ1-2, with D tentatively TRBD1 (5 bases). The germline gives CDR1 MDHEN, CDR2 SYDVKM. The CDR3 runs 14 residues. V lost 5 bases, J lost 8 bases, and 18 bases lay in between. The DNA of the CDR3 is TGTGCCAGCAGTCTCAGGGACCGGTCAGGCGGCTACACCTTC. Its translation is CASSLRDRSGGYTF.

The chain employs TRBV6-5 and TRBJ1-2, with TRBD1 matching 8 bases. The V and J ends lost 8 bases and 3 bases, in that order; junction bases with no gene match: 5. CDR3 length: 13 amino acids. CDR1 MNHEY and CDR2 SVGAGI come from the germline V gene. The CDR3 DNA follows: TGTGCCAGCTCTCAGGGGGCTTACTATGGCTACACCTTC. This sequence encodes CASSQGAYYGYTF.

This sequence joins TRBV5-1 and TRBJ2-1, with 8 bases matching TRBD1. V lost 0 bases, J lost 8 bases, and 13 bases stayed unmatched. Per germline, CDR1 SGHRS and CDR2 YFSETQ. The CDR3 extends over 17 amino acids. CDR3 sequence: CASSLVLAGGPQYEQFF. The CDR3 nucleotides read TGCGCCAGCAGCTTGGTTTTGGCAGGGGGCCCGCAATATGAGCAGTTCTTC.

As to this clonotype: A much larger clone differs by one base, so this may be a read error. This chain joins TRBV6-1 and TRBJ2-1; D is perhaps TRBD1 or TRBD2 (6 bases each). The CDR3 is 15 amino acids. Germline V gene lookup returns CDR1 MNHNS and CDR2 SASEGT. The CDR3 region is CASSELGGNYNKQFF. CDR3 DNA sequence: TGTGCCAGCAGTGAGTTGGGGGGCAACTACAATAAGCAGTTCTTC.

This chain links TRBV9 with TRBJ2-3, with TRBD2 identical over 9 bases. Germline values: CDR1 SGDLS, CDR2 YYNGEE. J was trimmed by 4 bases and V by 3 bases; bases with no gene match: 9. There are 16 residues in the CDR3. The CDR3: CASSGGLAGFSDTQYF. CDR3 in DNA: TGTGCCAGCAGCGGAGGGCTAGCGGGGTTCTCAGATACGCAGTATTTT.